The 10 T cell receptor beta chains below all came from one sample that was sequenced in a study of T cells in Graves' hyperthyroidism and ophthalmopathy. Template material for amplifying TCR beta CDR3 regions consisted of RNA transcripts. First-round RT-PCR of the TCR CDR3 relied on the HTBI primer set. TCRdb independently ran MiXCR on the multiplex PCR reads; one entry per CDR3 protein. The sample includes 300,000 to 400,000 distinct CDR3 sequences, around 20% of them seen just once. Specimen: blood. All receptors come from a woman aged 45 to 65 with Graves' hyperthyroidism.

This clonotype was recorded only once. This chain uses TRBV20-1 with TRBJ1-2, with 9 bases that match TRBD1. After removal of 3 bases from V and 8 bases from J, the junction contained 10 bases not matched to a gene. The CDR3 contains 14 residues. The germline V gene encodes CDR1 DFQATT and CDR2 SNEGSKA (reference sequence). In DNA form, the CDR3 reads TGCAGTGCTAGGCCCCGGGGACAGGGTCACGGCTACACCTTC. This sequence encodes CSARPRGQGHGYTF.

The V and J genes are TRBV20-1 and TRBJ2-7; TRBD2 agrees at 11 bases. The CDR3 length is 16 residues. Germline trimming cut 1 base from V and 0 bases from J; bases unmatched to any gene: 5. CDR1 is DFQATT and CDR2 is SNEGSKA in the germline V gene (reference sequence). The CDR3: CSARGGLAVYSYEQYF. CDR3 sequence (DNA): TGCAGTGCTAGAGGGGGACTAGCGGTGTACTCCTACGAGCAGTACTTC.

This clonotype was recorded many times. The genes are TRBV5-1 and TRBJ2-7, with 9 bases lining up with TRBD1. Germline V gene data show CDR1 as SGHRS and CDR2 as YFSETQ. CDR3 size: 14 residues. The V and J ends lost 4 bases and 4 bases, in that order; junction bases with no gene match: 6. CDR3 sequence reads: CASSLPGQGYEQYF. The CDR3 region has the DNA TGCGCCAGCAGCCTTCCGGGACAGGGTTACGAGCAGTACTTC.

The J gene is TRBJ2-7, the V gene TRBV27; 9 positions agree with TRBD2. The CDR3 is made up of 15 amino acids. J was trimmed by 1 base and V by 4 bases; bases with no gene match: 5. Germline CDR1 is MNHEY and CDR2 is SMNVEV (reference sequence). The CDR3 nucleotides read TGTGCCAGCAGTTCTCCCCTAGCGGGGTCCTACGAGCAGTACTTC. Translation: CASSSPLAGSYEQYF.

A word on this clonotype: Germline is not matched at one junction end, which may reflect a read error. The chain carries TRBV20-1 and TRBJ1-2; the D is unclear. CDR3 length: 9 amino acids. In germline, CDR1 is DFQATT, CDR2 SNEGSKA (reference sequence). The CDR3 bases are TGCAGTGCTACTTTAGGGAGCGCCTTC. Its protein is CSATLGSAF.

There are a few counts of this clonotype. The J gene is TRBJ2-5, the V gene TRBV6-2 or TRBV6-3; TRBD1 matches 12 bases. V lost 7 bases, J lost 4 bases, and 4 bases stayed unmatched. This CDR3 spans 14 amino acids. The germline gives CDR1 MNHEY, CDR2 SVGEGT. CDR3 residues: CASTRDRGLETQYF. CDR3 nucleotides: TGTGCCAGCACCCGGGACAGGGGGCTAGAGACCCAGTACTTC.

This clonotype was counted ten times or more. The genes are TRBV29-1 and TRBJ1-1; D possibly corresponds to TRBD1 (5 bases). The germline V gene encodes CDR1 SQVTM and CDR2 ANQGSEA. V lost 2 bases and J 1 base, leaving 5 bases between the germline ends. This CDR3 region has 12 residues. The CDR3 region is CSVERGNTEAFF. The CDR3 DNA reads as TGCAGCGTTGAAAGGGGGAACACTGAAGCTTTCTTT.

This clonotype is a singleton in its sample. A much larger clone is a single base away; this may be a read error. The chain recombines TRBV28 with TRBJ2-4, with D unclear. This CDR3 comprises 15 residues. The V end was cut by 3 bases, the J end by 7 bases, with 16 bases between. Germline CDR1 and CDR2: MDHEN and SYDVKM. CDR3 DNA: TGTGCCAGCAGTTTGATGGGTCCCTTGAGGAACATTCAGTACTTC. It translates to CASSLMGPLRNIQYF.

This clonotype was seen repeatedly, ten times or more. The chain is built from TRBV7-9 and TRBJ2-5, with 7 positions matching TRBD2. The CDR3 has 14 residues. Trimming cost V 0 bases and J 4 bases; bases outside gene matches: 2. Germline CDR1 and CDR2: SEHNR and FQNEAQ (reference sequence). DNA for the CDR3: TGTGCCAGCAGCTTAGCGGTAGCGGGAGAGACCCAGTACTTC. Translation gives CASSLAVAGETQYF.

CDR3 in DNA: TGTGCCAGCAGCGTCGGACAGGATGGTAATTCACCCCTCCACTTT. Residues: CASSVGQDGNSPLHF. The chain combines TRBV9 with TRBJ1-6, with 7 positions matching TRBD1. Germline loops: CDR1 SGDLS, CDR2 YYNGEE. J lost 6 bases, V lost 2 bases, and 5 bases had no gene match. CDR3 size: 15 residues.